This T cell receptor beta chain stems from a study of shared clonotypes between healthy human individuals. Study at large: Per donor, three plates held CD4 naive cells, three held CD4 memory, two held CD8 naive and one held CD8 memory.

Libraries were prepared by immunoSEQ multiplex PCR; TCRdb keeps only in-frame clonotypes and omits some of them. The table records roughly 2,000,000 clones, less than 95% of them present only once. As defined, naive CD8 cells were CD45RO-negative and positively selected for CCR7, with terminally differentiated effector memory CD45RA+ cells excluded. The study's findings and limits: Estimated richness values were generally larger in naive subsets than in memory subsets.

This CDR3 is 11 amino acids long. Germline lookup yields CDR1 MNHEY and CDR2 SVGAGI. The V end was cut by 2 bases, the J end by 5 bases, with 4 bases between. In regard to this clone: What it binds is not known.

The rearrangement uses TRBV6-5 and TRBJ2-7; no reliable D call. This sequence originates from a young man in good health. The sequencing input was naive CD8+ T cells sorted from blood. CDR3 region: CASSYPDEQYF. CDR3 coding DNA: TGTGCCAGCAGTTACCCTGACGAGCAGTACTTC.